Listed below are T cell receptor beta chains from one sample, sequenced in a study of Tregs in tolerant kidney transplant recipients. This table comes from immunoSEQ multiplex PCR, and its TCRdb copy is limited to in-frame clones, with some not included. Seen here are approximately 66,000 clones, 75% to 90% observed once, and the top ten hold roughly 2.2%. The sample here was Tregs from blood, taken before the transplant. Receptors were obtained from a human donor who received a combined kidney and bone marrow transplant. Each CDR3 is given without its conserved first and last residue. The order of the fields is V gene, CDR3 protein.

TRBV20-1,SVPRLGYT
TRBV4-1,ASSQDRGAPLH
TRBV14,ASSQFGLAVITDTQY
TRBV5-4,ASSFHRTGGPDGYT
TRBV5-6,ASSSGGLLYNEQF
TRBV7-9,ASSHPGYQKAGELF
TRBV5-1,ASTFSFAGGTQETQY
TRBV21-1,ASSNFGNQPQH
TRBV7-6,ASSSGTGGLSGANVLT
TRBV6-1,ASSVRTGGFGYT
TRBV12-5,ASGLVPQRNIPYEQY
TRBV19,ASSPGGTDTQY
TRBV19,ASSINSPGTLGTEAF
TRBV11-2,ASTKRQGGTEAF
TRBV5-6,ASSFLGDTIY
TRBV9,ASSVGTGVAGPLH
TRBV7-2,ASSAQGGNYGYT
TRBV4-3,ASSPFVGGSEKLF
TRBV27,ASSRLAGGRETQY
TRBV10-2,ASSGRQAGGYT
TRBV5-1,ASSPLAGSYNEQF
TRBV12-5,ASGGGGETQY
TRBV6-5,ASSYSGGGMGLEQF
TRBV19,ASSIYRAGDGGYEQY
TRBV7-2,ASSSRAGGGEQF
TRBV19,ASSYWRGGELF
TRBV18,ASSPSPGQPQH
TRBV11-2,ASSLPQGIGEQF
TRBV7-6,ASSLQGLTGELF
TRBV7-9,ASSLQLNTEAF
TRBV7-8,ASSSRDLVNEQF
TRBV28,ASSNSGAGNTEAF
TRBV19,ASSTPGLAGGPNTGELF
TRBV28,ASSFEFLQGGYEQY
TRBV5-6,ASSSGPRYGYT
TRBV6-4,ASSELAGGTTDTQY
TRBV19,ASSRYVNYGYT
TRBV6-1,ASSRDTLYYEQY
TRBV11-3,ASSLAPLGETQY
TRBV11-3,ASSPGQGYTGELF
TRBV5-1,ASSFSVRSTDTQY
TRBV23-1,ASSHSGLAGGPRWAPDTQY
TRBV19,ASSPTGTASTDTQY
TRBV7-9,ASSLATRGETQY
TRBV11-2,ASSFTGGAPDTQY